This T cell receptor (beta chain) was documented in a study of blood T cell repertoires in COVID-19. Study-level information: There were acute and convalescent COVID-19 samples, and they came from the United States, Italy and Spain. Sources were T cells, B-cell-depleted T cells, or PBMCs; the material itself was cDNA or gDNA.

Authors' data handling: Estimates of nucleated cell counts were drawn from the amplification of reference gene primers. Assay: immunoSEQ multiplex PCR; the TCRdb copy retains only in-frame clones and omits some. V, J and clone size are those of that table, while D and trimming were read from the DNA. The data show a few hundred thousand clones, nearly 90% seen once. Sequenced material: PBMCs or T cells enriched from blood (not recorded which). This clonotype was obtained from a woman under 30 with acute COVID-19.

The CDR3 DNA is TGTGCCAGCAGCCCCACCTCGGGGGGGGAGAACATTCAGTACTTC. Protein sequence: CASSPTSGGENIQYF. The chain combines TRBV7-3 with TRBJ2-4; the match to TRBD2 covers 8 bases. The CDR3 spans 15 residues. V lost 5 bases and J lost 7; bases outside the gene matches: 10. Germline loops: CDR1 SGHTA, CDR2 FQGTGA. The complete variable domain, with remaining parts taken from reference TRBV7-3 and TRBJ2-4, reads GAGVSQTPSNKVTEKGKYVELRCDPISGHTALYWYRQSLGQGPEFLIYFQGTGAADDSGLPNDRFFAVRPEGSVSTLKIQRTERGDSAVYLCASSPTSGGENIQYFGAGTRLSVL.